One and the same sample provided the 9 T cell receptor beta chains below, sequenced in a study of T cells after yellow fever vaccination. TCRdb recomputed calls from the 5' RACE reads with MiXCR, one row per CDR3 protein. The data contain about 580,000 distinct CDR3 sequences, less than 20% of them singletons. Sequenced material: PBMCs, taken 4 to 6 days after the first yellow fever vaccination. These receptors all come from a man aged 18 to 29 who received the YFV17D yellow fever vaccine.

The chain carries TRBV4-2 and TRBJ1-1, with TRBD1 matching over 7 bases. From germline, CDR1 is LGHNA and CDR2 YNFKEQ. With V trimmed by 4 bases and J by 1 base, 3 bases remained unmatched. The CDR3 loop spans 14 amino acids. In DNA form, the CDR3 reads TGTGCCAGCAGCCCGGACAGGTGGAACACTGAAGCTTTCTTT. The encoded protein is CASSPDRWNTEAFF.

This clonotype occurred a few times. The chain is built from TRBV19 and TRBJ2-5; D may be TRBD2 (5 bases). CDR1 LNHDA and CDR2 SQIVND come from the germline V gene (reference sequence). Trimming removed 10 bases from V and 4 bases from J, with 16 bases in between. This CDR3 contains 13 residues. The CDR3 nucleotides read TGTGCCACCGGAGGTGCCTCCGGAGAGACCCAGTACTTC. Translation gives CATGGASGETQYF.

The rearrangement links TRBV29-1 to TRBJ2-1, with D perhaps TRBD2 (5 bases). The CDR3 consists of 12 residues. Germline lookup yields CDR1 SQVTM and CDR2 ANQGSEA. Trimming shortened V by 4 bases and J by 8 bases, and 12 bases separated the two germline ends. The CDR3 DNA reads TGCAGCGTTGCTCAGGCCGGGGATGAGCAGTTCTTC. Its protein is CSVAQAGDEQFF.

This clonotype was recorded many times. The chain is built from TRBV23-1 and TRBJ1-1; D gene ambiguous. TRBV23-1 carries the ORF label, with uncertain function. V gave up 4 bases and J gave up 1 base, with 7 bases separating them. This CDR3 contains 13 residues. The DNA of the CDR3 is TGCGCCAGCAGTCGGTCCGGGAACACTGAAGCTTTCTTT. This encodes CASSRSGNTEAFF.

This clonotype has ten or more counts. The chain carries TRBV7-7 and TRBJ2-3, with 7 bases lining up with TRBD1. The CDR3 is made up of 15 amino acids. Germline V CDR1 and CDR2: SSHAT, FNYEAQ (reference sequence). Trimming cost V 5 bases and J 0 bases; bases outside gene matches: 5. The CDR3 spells CASSPTGFSTDTQYF. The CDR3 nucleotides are TGTGCCAGCAGCCCGACAGGGTTCAGCACAGATACGCAGTATTTT. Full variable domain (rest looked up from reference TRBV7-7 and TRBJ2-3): GAGVSQSPRYKVTKRGQDVTLRCDPISSHATLYWYQQALGQGPEFLTYFNYEAQPDKSGLPSDRFSAERPEGSISTLTIQRTEQRDSAMYRCASSPTGFSTDTQYFGPGTRLTVL.

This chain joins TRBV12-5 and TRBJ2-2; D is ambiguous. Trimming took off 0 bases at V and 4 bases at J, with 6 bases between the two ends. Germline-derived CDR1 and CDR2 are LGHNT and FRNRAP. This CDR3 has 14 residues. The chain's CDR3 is CASGLVGFTGELFF. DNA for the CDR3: TGTGCTAGTGGTTTGGTGGGGTTCACCGGGGAGCTGTTTTTT.

The CDR3 nucleotides read TGTGCCAGCAGCTTCGTCCTCCTGGGGACTGAAGCTTTCTTT. Its protein product is CASSFVLLGTEAFF. J is TRBJ1-1 and V is TRBV7-2; D gene ambiguous. Trimming cost V 3 bases and J 5 bases, with 13 bases left between them. Germline V gene sequence: CDR1 SGHTA, CDR2 FQGNSA. This CDR3 has 14 residues.

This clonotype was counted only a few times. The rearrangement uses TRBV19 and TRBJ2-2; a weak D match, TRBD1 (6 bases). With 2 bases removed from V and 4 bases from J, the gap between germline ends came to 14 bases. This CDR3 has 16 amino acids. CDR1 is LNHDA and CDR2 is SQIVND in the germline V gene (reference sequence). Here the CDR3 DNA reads TGTGCCAGTAGTATACGCAGGGGCGGTTTCACCGGGGAGCTGTTTTTT. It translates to CASSIRRGGFTGELFF.

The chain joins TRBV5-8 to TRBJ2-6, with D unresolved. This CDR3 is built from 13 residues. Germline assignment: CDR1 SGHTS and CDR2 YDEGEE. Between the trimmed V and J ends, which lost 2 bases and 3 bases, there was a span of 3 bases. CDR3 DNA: TGTGCCAGCAGCTTATTTGGGGCCAACGTCCTGACTTTC. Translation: CASSLFGANVLTF.